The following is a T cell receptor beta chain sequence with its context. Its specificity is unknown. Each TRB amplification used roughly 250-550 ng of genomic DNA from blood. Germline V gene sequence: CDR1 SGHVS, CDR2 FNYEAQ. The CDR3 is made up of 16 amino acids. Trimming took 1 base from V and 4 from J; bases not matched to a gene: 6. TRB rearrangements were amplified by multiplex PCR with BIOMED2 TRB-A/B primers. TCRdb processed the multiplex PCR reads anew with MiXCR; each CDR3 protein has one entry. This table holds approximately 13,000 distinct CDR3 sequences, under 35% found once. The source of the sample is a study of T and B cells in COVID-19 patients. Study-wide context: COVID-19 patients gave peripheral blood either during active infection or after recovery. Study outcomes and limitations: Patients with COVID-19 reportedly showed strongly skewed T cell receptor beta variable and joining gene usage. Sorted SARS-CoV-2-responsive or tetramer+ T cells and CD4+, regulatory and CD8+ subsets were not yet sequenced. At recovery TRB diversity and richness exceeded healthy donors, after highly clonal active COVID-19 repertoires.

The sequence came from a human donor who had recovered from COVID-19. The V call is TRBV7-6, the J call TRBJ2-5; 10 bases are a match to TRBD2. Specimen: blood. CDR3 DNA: TGTGCCAGCAGCTTAGTCCTAGCGGGAGTAGGAGAGACCCAGTACTTC. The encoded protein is CASSLVLAGVGETQYF.